These 25 T cell receptor beta chains were sequenced from one sample in a study of T cells in localized non-small cell lung cancer. Measured with immunoSEQ multiplex PCR; TCRdb has only the in-frame clones, and not every one. The sample has about 3,200 clones, around 26% seen once. The sample in question was lung tumor tissue, obtained before any cancer treatment. The receptors shown here come from a man aged 40 to 69 with stage I lung adenocarcinoma.

This chain joins TRBV28 and TRBJ2-3; tentative D call: TRBD2 (7 bases). The CDR3 consists of 16 residues. The germline gives CDR1 MDHEN, CDR2 SYDVKM. V lost 4 bases to trimming and J lost 3 bases, with 17 bases between them. CDR3 region: CASSSLGGDKTDTQYF. The CDR3, as DNA: TGTGCCAGCAGTTCGTTAGGGGGGGACAAGACAGATACGCAGTATTTT.

For the CDR3, the DNA is TGTGCCAGCAGTGAAATGCGGGACAGAAACACTGAAGCTTTCTTT. Translation gives CASSEMRDRNTEAFF. V gene TRBV6-7 combines with J gene TRBJ1-1, with TRBD1 matching 7 bases. TRBV6-7 is an open reading frame whose function is uncertain. CDR3 length equals 15 residues. Trimming cost V 5 bases and J 2 bases; bases outside gene matches: 8.

The rearrangement joins TRBV6-8 to TRBJ1-2; maybe TRBD1 (5 bases). Trimming removed 4 bases from V and 6 bases from J, with 15 bases in between. CDR1 is MNHGY and CDR2 is SAAAGT in the germline V gene. The CDR3 totals 14 residues. CDR3 sequence (DNA): TGTGCCAGCAGTTGGTGGGGCAGAATCAATGGCTACACCTTC. Residues: CASSWWGRINGYTF.

This rearrangement joins TRBV15 to TRBJ2-7; TRBD2 agrees at 7 bases. Germline V CDR1 and CDR2: LNHNV, YYDKDF (reference sequence). The CDR3 spans 16 residues. Trimming cost V 4 bases and J 6 bases; bases outside gene matches: 15. The CDR3 DNA follows: TGTGCCACCAGCACGGGCTTCAAAGCGGGGTCTGGCGAGCAGTACTTC. This codes for CATSTGFKAGSGEQYF.

By its share, this clone is medium-sized (0.01 to 0.1%). The chain has TRBV11-3 and TRBJ2-7, with 8 positions matching TRBD1. CDR3 length equals 14 residues. V shed 7 bases and J 2 bases; nucleotides not matched to a gene: 7. Germline CDR1 and CDR2: SGHNT and YENEEA. CDR3 in amino acids: CASTYSDRAYEQYF. The CDR3 nucleotides read TGTGCCAGCACATATTCGGACAGGGCCTACGAGCAGTACTTC.

V gene TRBV6-7 combines with J gene TRBJ2-7; D may be TRBD1 (6 bases). TRBV6-7 counts as an open reading frame of uncertain function. Between the trimmed V and J ends, which lost 0 bases and 3 bases, there was a span of 9 bases. This CDR3 spans 14 amino acids. The DNA of the CDR3 is TGTGCCAGCAGTTACTCCCGGGACAACTACGAGCAGTACTTC. It translates to CASSYSRDNYEQYF.

This clone was picked up a small number of times. The chain couples TRBV29-1 to TRBJ1-3; possibly TRBD1 for D (5 bases). Per germline, CDR1 SQVTM and CDR2 ANQGSEA. V lost 4 bases and J 4 bases, leaving 8 bases between the germline ends. This CDR3 comprises 12 residues. The CDR3 sequence: CSVAQGGNTIYF. CDR3 bases: TGCAGCGTTGCTCAGGGAGGAAACACCATATATTTT.

This clone has a handful of counts. The rearrangement uses TRBV6-8 and TRBJ2-3, with TRBD1 as a possible D gene (5 bases). Per the germline V gene, CDR1 is MNHGY and CDR2 is SAAAGT. The CDR3 runs to 13 residues. V dropped 4 bases and J dropped 12 bases, with 17 bases sitting between them. CDR3 in amino acids: CASSFLGQLAQYF. CDR3 DNA sequence: TGTGCCAGCAGTTTCCTAGGACAACTCGCTCAGTATTTT.

The chain is built from TRBV9 and TRBJ1-2; the D gene is possibly TRBD1 (5 bases). This CDR3 is built from 16 residues. Between the trimmed V and J ends, which lost 8 bases and 1 base, there was a span of 21 bases. CDR1 is SGDLS, CDR2 YYNGEE, per germline. In DNA form, the CDR3 reads TGTGCCAGACAGAAGAATCTACAGGACCTTAACTATGGCTACACCTTC. Translation gives CARQKNLQDLNYGYTF.

The chain has TRBV10-2 and TRBJ2-1; possibly TRBD1 for D (6 bases). This CDR3 is built from 15 residues. The germline gives CDR1 WSHSY, CDR2 SAAADI. With 2 bases removed from V and 8 bases from J, the gap between germline ends came to 16 bases. For the CDR3, the DNA is TGCGCCAGCAGTGAGAACAGGGAAGATCGGGATGAGCAGTTCTTC. As protein: CASSENREDRDEQFF.

The genes are TRBV18 and TRBJ2-7; TRBD1 aligns across 8 bases. Trimming cost V 1 base and J 2 bases; bases outside gene matches: 1. The CDR3 covers 14 residues. Germline assignment: CDR1 KGHSH and CDR2 LQKENI. For the CDR3, the DNA is TGTGCCAGCTCACCACGGACAGGGACCTACGAGCAGTACTTC. Translation gives CASSPRTGTYEQYF.

The CDR3 reads CAWSSGTSTDTQYF. CDR3 sequence (DNA): TGTGCCTGGAGTTCGGGGACAAGCACAGATACGCAGTATTTT. The chain is built from TRBV30 and TRBJ2-3; the D gene is possibly TRBD1 (6 bases). The CDR3 is made up of 14 amino acids. Trimming shortened V by 2 bases and J by 0 bases, and 9 bases separated the two germline ends. The germline V gene encodes CDR1 GTSNPN and CDR2 SVGIG (reference sequence).

This rearrangement joins TRBV6-8 to TRBJ1-6, with D unresolved. The germline CDR1 and CDR2 sequences are MNHGY and SAAAGT. CDR3 size: 14 residues. The V end was cut by 8 bases, the J end by 5 bases, with 13 bases between. This chain's CDR3 is CASSEPGNNSPLHF. The CDR3 nucleotides read TGTGCCAGCTCCGAACCGGGGAATAATTCACCCCTCCACTTT.

The rearrangement links TRBV30 to TRBJ1-1; the D is unclear. Germline-derived CDR1 and CDR2 are GTSNPN and SVGIG (reference sequence). This CDR3 spans 12 amino acids. V lost 5 bases to trimming and J lost 0 bases, with 7 bases between them. The DNA of the CDR3 is TGTGCCTGGGGGTTTATGAACACTGAAGCTTTCTTT. This gives the protein CAWGFMNTEAFF.

The rearrangement joins TRBV25-1 to TRBJ2-3; 9 bases align to TRBD1. After removal of 8 bases from V and 3 bases from J, the junction contained 3 bases not matched to a gene. This CDR3 contains 13 residues. Germline V lookup: CDR1 MGHDK, CDR2 SYGVNS. The CDR3 sequence: CASGDRVTDTQYF. The CDR3 nucleotides are TGTGCCAGCGGGGACAGGGTTACAGATACGCAGTATTTT.

This clone was picked up a small number of times. The V gene is TRBV11-3, the J gene TRBJ1-2, with TRBD1 matching over 12 bases. Germline V gives CDR1 SGHNT, CDR2 YENEEA. V lost 6 bases, J lost 5 bases, and 4 bases stayed unmatched. The CDR3 is made up of 14 amino acids. This CDR3 reads CASSTGQGAYGYTF. The DNA of the CDR3 is TGTGCCAGCAGTACGGGACAGGGGGCATATGGCTACACCTTC. Combining the CDR3 with reference TRBV11-3 and TRBJ1-2 gives the whole variable domain EAGVVQSPRYKIIEKKQPVAFWCNPISGHNTLYWYLQNLGQGPELLIRYENEEAVDDSQLPKDRFSAERLKGVDSTLKIQPAELGDSAVYLCASSTGQGAYGYTFGSGTRLTVV.

This clone was observed a single time. This chain uses TRBV19 with TRBJ1-1; the match to TRBD1 covers 9 bases. From germline, CDR1 is LNHDA and CDR2 SQIVND (reference sequence). The junction had 6 bases not matched to a gene; V was cut back by 4 bases and J by 6 bases. The CDR3 is 14 amino acids. The CDR3 here is CASSRDRAVSEAFF. The CDR3 coding sequence is TGTGCCAGTAGTAGGGACAGGGCGGTCTCTGAAGCTTTCTTT.

This clone was seen only a few times. V and J are TRBV4-1 and TRBJ2-7; TRBD2 matches 7 bases. The germline CDR1 and CDR2 sequences are MGHRA and YSYEKL. The CDR3 loop spans 15 amino acids. Germline trimming cut 6 bases from V and 3 bases from J; bases unmatched to any gene: 11. CDR3: CASSQTASGLYEQYF. As DNA, the CDR3 is TGCGCCAGCAGTCAGACGGCTAGCGGCCTCTACGAGCAGTACTTC.

The table lists this clone with a few counts. The chain has TRBV11-3 and TRBJ2-2; D is possibly TRBD1 (6 bases). Germline lookup yields CDR1 SGHNT and CDR2 YENEEA. The CDR3 spans 14 residues. Trimming removed 5 bases from V and 8 bases from J, with 15 bases in between. DNA for the CDR3: TGTGCCAGCAGCCGATTGACGGGGACAGGGGAGCTGTTTTTT. Residues: CASSRLTGTGELFF.

The DNA of the CDR3 is TGCGCCAGCAGCCATGACGCAGGGGGCGCAGGGCAGTTCTTC. Its translation: CASSHDAGGAGQFF. The chain combines TRBV4-1 with TRBJ2-1; 8 bases fit TRBD1. This CDR3 has 14 amino acids. The germline CDR1 and CDR2 sequences are MGHRA and YSYEKL. Trimming at V came to 3 bases and at J to 12 bases, leaving 10 bases not matched to a gene.

This clone appeared a single time. The chain is built from TRBV6-8 and TRBJ2-1; D not certain. Trimming cost V 0 bases and J 3 bases, with 9 bases left between them. This CDR3 has 15 residues. Germline loops: CDR1 MNHGY, CDR2 SAAAGT. The chain's CDR3 is CASSYSKDNYNEQFF. The CDR3 DNA is TGTGCCAGCAGTTACTCGAAGGATAACTACAATGAGCAGTTCTTC.

The rearrangement joins TRBV23-1 to TRBJ1-6; 8 bases map to TRBD1. TRBV23-1 is given ORF status, its function remaining uncertain. Trimming cost V 7 bases and J 11 bases; bases outside gene matches: 7. The CDR3 sequence is 13 residues long. In DNA, the CDR3 is TGCGCCAGCAATTGGACAGGGTGGACACCCCTCCACTTT. Translating it yields CASNWTGWTPLHF.

By sample fraction, this clone is medium-sized. This chain links TRBV7-2 with TRBJ2-3; D is perhaps TRBD1 or TRBD2 (5 bases each). The germline V and J ends were trimmed by 4 bases and 5 bases, with 10 bases remaining between them. This CDR3 comprises 13 residues. Germline loops: CDR1 SGHTA, CDR2 FQGNSA. The CDR3 coding sequence is TGTGCCAGCAGCTCGGGACCGAAAGATACGCAGTATTTT. Encoded protein: CASSSGPKDTQYF. Filled out from reference TRBV7-2 and TRBJ2-3, the complete variable domain reads GAGVSQSPSNKVTEKGKDVELRCDPISGHTALYWYRQSLGQGLEFLIYFQGNSAPDKSGLPSDRFSAERTGGSVSTLTIQRTQQEDSAVYLCASSSGPKDTQYFGPGTRLTVL.

This clone was seen a handful of times. The chain recombines TRBV14 with TRBJ2-2; TRBD2 is a possible D gene (6 bases). This CDR3 region has 16 residues. Germline assignment: CDR1 SGHDN and CDR2 FVKESK. Trimming took 1 base from V and 4 from J, leaving 13 bases between them. The CDR3 is CASSQVGGMVTGELFF. CDR3 coding DNA: TGTGCCAGCAGCCAAGTGGGAGGAATGGTCACCGGGGAGCTGTTTTTT.

This clone was seen a few times. This chain connects TRBV6-8 to TRBJ1-2, with unresolved D. Germline V lookup: CDR1 MNHGY, CDR2 SAAAGT. V was cut by 9 bases and J by 1 base, with 21 bases left in between. CDR3 length equals 16 residues. CDR3 region: CASSRHRTDINYGYTF. The CDR3 nucleotides are TGTGCCAGTAGTCGTCATCGGACCGATATTAACTATGGCTACACCTTC.